By share, the clone carrying this T cell receptor beta chain ranks as medium-sized. Its antigen remains unidentified. The CDR3 covers 12 residues. Germline V CDR1 and CDR2: ENHRY, SYGVKD. V was pared by 0 bases and J by 5 bases, with 3 bases between. This entry is derived from a study of CD8 T cells in ankylosing spondylitis. Study-wide results and limits: It was reported that disease-linked clones were significantly enriched in matched ankylosing spondylitis synovial fluid. Reactive arthritis synovial fluid and blood were previously reported to contain some motif variants.

Quantitative molecular-barcoded 5'-RACE generated the TCR beta libraries. A single record per CDR3 protein comes from TCRdb applying MiXCR to the 5' RACE reads. The sample yields about 69,000 distinct CDR3 sequences, roughly 5% seen once. The TCR was taken from a male donor with ankylosing spondylitis or in good health (not recorded which). The sequenced sample consisted of blood, either unsorted or a sorted T cell fraction (not recorded which). V and J are TRBV10-3 and TRBJ2-3; D is uncertain. CDR3 sequence: CAISESGDTQYF. The CDR3 nucleotides read TGTGCCATCAGTGAGTCCGGAGATACGCAGTATTTT.